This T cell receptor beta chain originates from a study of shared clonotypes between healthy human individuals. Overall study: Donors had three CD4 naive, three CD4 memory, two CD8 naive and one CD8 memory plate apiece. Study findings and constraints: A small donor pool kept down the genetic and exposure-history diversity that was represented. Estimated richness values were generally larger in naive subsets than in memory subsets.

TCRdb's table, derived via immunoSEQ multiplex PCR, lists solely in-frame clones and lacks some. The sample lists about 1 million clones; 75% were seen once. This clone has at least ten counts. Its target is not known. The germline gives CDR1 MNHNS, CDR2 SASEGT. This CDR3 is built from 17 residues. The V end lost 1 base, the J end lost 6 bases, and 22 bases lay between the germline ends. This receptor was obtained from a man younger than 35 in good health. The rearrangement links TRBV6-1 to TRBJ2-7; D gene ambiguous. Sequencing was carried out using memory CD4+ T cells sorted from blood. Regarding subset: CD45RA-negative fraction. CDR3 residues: CASSEGLASLSFTEQYF. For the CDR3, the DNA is TGTGCCAGCAGTGAAGGACTCGCTTCATTATCCTTCACCGAGCAGTACTTC.